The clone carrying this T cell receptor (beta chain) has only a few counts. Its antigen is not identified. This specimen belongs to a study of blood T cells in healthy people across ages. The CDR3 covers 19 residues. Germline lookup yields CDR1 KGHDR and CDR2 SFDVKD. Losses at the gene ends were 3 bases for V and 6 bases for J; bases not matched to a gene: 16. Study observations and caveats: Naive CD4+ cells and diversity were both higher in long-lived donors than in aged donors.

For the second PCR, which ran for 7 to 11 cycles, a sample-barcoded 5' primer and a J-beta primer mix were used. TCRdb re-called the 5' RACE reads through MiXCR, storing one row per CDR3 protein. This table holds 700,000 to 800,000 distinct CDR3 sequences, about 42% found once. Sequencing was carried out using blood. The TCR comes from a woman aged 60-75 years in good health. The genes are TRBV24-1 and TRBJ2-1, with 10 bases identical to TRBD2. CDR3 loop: CATSDARPSSGRATNEQFF. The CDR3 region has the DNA TGTGCCACCAGTGATGCCCGTCCCTCCAGCGGGAGGGCCACCAATGAGCAGTTCTTC.